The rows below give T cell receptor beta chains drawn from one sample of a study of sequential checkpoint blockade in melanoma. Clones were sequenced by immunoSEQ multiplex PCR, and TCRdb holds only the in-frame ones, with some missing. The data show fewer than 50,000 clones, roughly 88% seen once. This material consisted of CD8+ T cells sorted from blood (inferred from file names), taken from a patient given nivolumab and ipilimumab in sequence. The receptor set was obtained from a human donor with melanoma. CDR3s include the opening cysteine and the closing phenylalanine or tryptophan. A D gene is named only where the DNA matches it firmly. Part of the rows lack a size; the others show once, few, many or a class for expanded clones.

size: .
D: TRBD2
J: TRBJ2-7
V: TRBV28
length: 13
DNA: TGTGCCAGCAATCTAGCGGGAGACTACGAGCAGTACTTC
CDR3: CASNLAGDYEQYF

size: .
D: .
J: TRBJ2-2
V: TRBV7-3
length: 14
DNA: TGTGCCAGCAGCCACTACATTAGGGGCGGGGAGCTGTTTTTT
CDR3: CASSHYIRGGELFF

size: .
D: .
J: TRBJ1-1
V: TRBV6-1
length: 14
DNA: TGTGCCAGCAGTGAAGTGAAGAGTAATACTGAAGCTTTCTTT
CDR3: CASSEVKSNTEAFF

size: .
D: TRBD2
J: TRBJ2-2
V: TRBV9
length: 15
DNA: TGTGCCAGCAGCGGGAGGCTAGCGGTCCCCGGGGAGCTGTTTTTT
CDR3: CASSGRLAVPGELFF

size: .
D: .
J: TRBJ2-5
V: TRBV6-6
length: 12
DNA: TGTGCCAGCAGTGCAACAGGGAAGAGGCAGTACTTC
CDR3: CASSATGKRQYF

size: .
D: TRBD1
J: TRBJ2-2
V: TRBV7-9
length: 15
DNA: TGTGCCAGCAGCTTAGACAGGGGGCAACCCGGGGAGCTGTTTTTT
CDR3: CASSLDRGQPGELFF

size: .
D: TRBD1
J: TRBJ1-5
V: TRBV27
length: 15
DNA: TGTGCCAGCAGTTTATTATCCAGGGGGATTCAGCCCCAGCATTTT
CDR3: CASSLLSRGIQPQHF

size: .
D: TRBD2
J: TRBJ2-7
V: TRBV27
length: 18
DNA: TGTGCCAGCACCCCGGTCCTAGCGGGACCCCACATTACTGGCGAGCAGTACTTC
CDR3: CASTPVLAGPHITGEQYF

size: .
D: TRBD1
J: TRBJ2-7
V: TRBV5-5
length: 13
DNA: TGTGCCAGCAGCTCGGGACAGTACTACGAGCAGTACTTC
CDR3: CASSSGQYYEQYF

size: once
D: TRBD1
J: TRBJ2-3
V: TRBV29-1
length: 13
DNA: TGCAGCGTTGACAAGGGGGCCACAGATACGCAGTATTTT
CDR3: CSVDKGATDTQYF

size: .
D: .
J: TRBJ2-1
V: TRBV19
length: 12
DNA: TGTGCCAGTAGTATGTTCGGGAATGAGCAGTTCTTC
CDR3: CASSMFGNEQFF

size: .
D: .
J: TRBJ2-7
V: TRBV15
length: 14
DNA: TGTGCCACCAGCAGGCCGGGGGAGGTCTACGAGCAGTACTTC
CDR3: CATSRPGEVYEQYF

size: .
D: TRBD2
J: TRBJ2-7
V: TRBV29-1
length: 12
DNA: TGCAGCGTGGAGGGACTAGAAAACGAGCAGTACTTC
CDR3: CSVEGLENEQYF

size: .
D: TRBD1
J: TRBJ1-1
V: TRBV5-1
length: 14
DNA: TGCGCCAGCAGCTTGGAGGGGGCCGGTACTGAAGCTTTCTTT
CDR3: CASSLEGAGTEAFF

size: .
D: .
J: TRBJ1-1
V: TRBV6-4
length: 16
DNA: TGTGCCAGCAGCGCATCGTCCCTGGCCCCAGTCGCTGAAGCTTTCTTT
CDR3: CASSASSLAPVAEAFF

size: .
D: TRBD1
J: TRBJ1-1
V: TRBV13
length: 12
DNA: TGTGCCGGCAGGGGGGCCGGCCCTGAAGCTTTCTTT
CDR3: CAGRGAGPEAFF

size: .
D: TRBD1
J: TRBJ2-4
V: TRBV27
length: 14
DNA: TGTGCCAGCAGTTTAGGGACAGGGAAAAACATTCAGTACTTC
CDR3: CASSLGTGKNIQYF

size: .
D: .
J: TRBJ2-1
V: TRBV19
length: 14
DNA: TGTGCCAGTAGTCTTAGTACTAGATACAATGAGCAGTTCTTC
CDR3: CASSLSTRYNEQFF

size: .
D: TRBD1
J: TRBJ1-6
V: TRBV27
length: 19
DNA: TGTGCCAGCAGTTTGTTTCTTGGAAACAGGGGCTCCTATAATTCACCCCTCCACTTT
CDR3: CASSLFLGNRGSYNSPLHF

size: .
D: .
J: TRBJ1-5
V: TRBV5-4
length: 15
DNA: TGTGCCAGCAGCTTGGGTCCGGAGACGGGACAGCCCCAGCATTTT
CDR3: CASSLGPETGQPQHF

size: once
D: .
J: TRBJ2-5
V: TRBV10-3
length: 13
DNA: TGTGCCATCAGTCAGGGGTTCCAAGAGACCCAGTACTTC
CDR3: CAISQGFQETQYF

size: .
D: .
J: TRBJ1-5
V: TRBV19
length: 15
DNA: TGTGCCAGTAGTATTCGGGATGCGGGCAATCAGCCCCAGCATTTT
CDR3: CASSIRDAGNQPQHF